This record looks at one TCR beta chain sequence and its context. Using immunoSEQ multiplex PCR, the repertoire was profiled, and TCRdb retains in-frame clones only, with some absent. The sample shows about 110,000 clones, around 81% of them seen only once. These data come from a study of blood T cell repertoires in COVID-19. The V gene end was trimmed by 1 base and the J gene end by 1 base; junction bases not matched to a gene: 9. The germline V gene has CDR1 LGHNA and CDR2 YNFKEQ. This CDR3 contains 17 residues. The rearrangement links TRBV4-2 to TRBJ2-7; 8 bases line up with TRBD2. Sequencing input: peripheral blood. The sequence was collected from a human donor in a cohort sampled during active or convalescent COVID-19. The CDR3 bases are TGTGCCAGCAGCCAAGTCGGAGCGGGAGTAGTTTCCTACGAGCAGTACTTC. Its protein is CASSQVGAGVVSYEQYF.